Shown below are 9 T cell receptor beta chains from a single sample sequenced in a study of T cell clonality in common variable immunodeficiency. Assay: immunoSEQ multiplex PCR; the TCRdb copy retains only in-frame clones and omits some. In total the sample includes tens of thousands of clones, none of them seen once. Sequenced input: peripheral blood mononuclear cells. The receptors come from a person aged 18 to 75 in good health.

This clone showed up many times. The observed sequence ends 3 residues before the CDR3 terminus, with the missing tail filled in from the germline J gene. This chain uses TRBV7-8 with TRBJ1-1, with 9 bases lining up with TRBD1. Germline V gene data show CDR1 as SGHVS and CDR2 as FQNEAQ. CDR3 length: 16 amino acids. V lost 2 bases and J lost 3; bases outside the gene matches: 7. This CDR3 reads CASSLTRDRDHTEAFF. Incomplete CDR3 DNA: TGTGCCAGCAGCTTAACCCGGGACAGGGACCACACTGAA.

A remark on this clone: The read ends 3 residues shy of where the CDR3 ends; the end is completed using the germline J gene. The chain employs TRBV2 and TRBJ2-3; 15 bases are shared with TRBD2. CDR3 length equals 15 residues. V was clipped by 10 bases and J by 5 bases; unmatched bases: 7. In germline, CDR1 is SNHLY, CDR2 FYNNEI. The CDR3 sequence: CAKKRTSGGEDTQYF. The part of the CDR3 DNA that was read is TGTGCCAAAAAACGGACTAGCGGGGGGGAAGATACG.

Ten or more counts support this clone. The CDR3 DNA, read in part, is TGCGCCAGCAGTGGGCTAGCGGGGGGAACTGATACG. This translates into CASSGLAGGTDT. The entire CDR3 is CASSGLAGGTDTQYF. The chain combines TRBV10-1 with TRBJ2-3; 11 bases map to TRBD2. The read terminates 3 residues before the CDR3 end, so the remaining end is supplied by the germline J gene. Germline trimming cut 4 bases from V and 6 bases from J; bases unmatched to any gene: 6. There are 15 residues in the CDR3. The germline CDR1 and CDR2 sequences are WNHNN and SYGVQD (reference sequence).

Many counts were recorded for this clone. The read falls 3 residues short of the CDR3 end, and the missing part is taken from the germline J gene. V usage is TRBV19 and J usage is TRBJ2-3; TRBD2 matches 8 bases. The germline gives CDR1 LNHDA, CDR2 SQIVND (reference sequence). The CDR3 is made up of 14 amino acids. V was pared by 7 bases and J by 3 bases, with 6 bases of the junction left unmatched. CDR3 region: CASTAGGETDTQYF. The CDR3 bases that were read are TGTGCCAGTACCGCGGGAGGAGAGACAGATACG.

This clone was observed at least ten times. The read halts 3 residues ahead of the CDR3 end, with the missing end drawn from the germline J gene. The V gene is TRBV7-6, the J gene TRBJ2-7; TRBD1 agrees at 7 bases. Germline V lookup: CDR1 SGHVS, CDR2 FNYEAQ. The V segment lost 3 bases and the J segment 5 bases; nucleotides outside the gene matches: 7. The CDR3 covers 14 residues. The CDR3 DNA, read in part, is TGTGCCAGCAGCTTTGGGACAGACGGACACGAG. Its protein is CASSFGTDGHE. The CDR3, in full, reads CASSFGTDGHEQYF.

This clone was observed at least ten times. The sequenced fragment ends 3 residues before the CDR3 boundary, so the rest is inferred from the germline J gene. The rearrangement joins TRBV20-1 to TRBJ2-1; possibly TRBD2 for D (5 bases). CDR1 DFQATT and CDR2 SNEGSKA come from the germline V gene (reference sequence). Trimming removed 5 bases at V and 7 bases at J, with 15 bases between. CDR3 length equals 13 residues. Here the CDR3 reads CSALTQLGNEQFF. The sequenced CDR3 bases are TGCAGTGCTCTGACTCAACTAGGAAATGAG.

A remark on this clone: The CDR3 end is not reached by the read, which stops 3 residues before it; the germline J gene fills it in. The rearrangement joins TRBV11-2 to TRBJ2-1; the match to TRBD2 covers 12 bases. This CDR3 contains 13 residues. After removal of 5 bases from V and 9 bases from J, the junction contained 2 bases not matched to a gene. Germline V gives CDR1 SGHAT, CDR2 FQNNGV. CDR3 in amino acids: CASSPGLAGEQFF. The CDR3 bases that were read are TGTGCCAGCAGCCCGGGACTAGCGGGTGAG.

This clone was seen many times. The read ends 3 residues before the CDR3 terminus; that terminus is restored from the germline J gene. This chain joins TRBV5-4 and TRBJ1-1; D uncertain. Trimming pared 0 bases from V and 4 bases from J, leaving 10 bases between. CDR3 length: 14 residues. The V gene's germline CDR1 is SGHNT and CDR2 YYREEE (reference sequence). Partial CDR3 DNA: TGTGCCAGCAGCTTGGAGGGTTCCGGCACTGAA. Translation: CASSLEGSGTE. The whole CDR3 protein reads CASSLEGSGTEAFF.

There are many counts of this clone. Coverage ceases 3 residues before the CDR3 finishes, and the germline J gene fills in the end. The genes are TRBV5-1 and TRBJ1-2; D is possibly TRBD1 (5 bases). Germline V CDR1 and CDR2: SGHRS, YFSETQ. The CDR3 loop spans 14 amino acids. V was clipped by 7 bases and J by 3 bases, with 16 bases between them. The CDR3 region is CASRISRDYYGYTF. The sequenced CDR3 bases are TGCGCCAGCCGTATAAGCAGGGATTACTATGGC.